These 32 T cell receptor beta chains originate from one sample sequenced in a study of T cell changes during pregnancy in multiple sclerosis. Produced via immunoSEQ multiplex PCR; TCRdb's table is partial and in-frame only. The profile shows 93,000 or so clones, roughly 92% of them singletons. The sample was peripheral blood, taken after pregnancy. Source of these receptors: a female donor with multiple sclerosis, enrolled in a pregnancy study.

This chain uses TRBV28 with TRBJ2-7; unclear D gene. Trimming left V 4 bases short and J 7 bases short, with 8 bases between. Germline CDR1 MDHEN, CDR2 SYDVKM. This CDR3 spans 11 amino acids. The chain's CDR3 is CASSSYPEQYF. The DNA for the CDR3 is TGTGCCAGCAGTTCCTACCCGGAGCAGTACTTC.

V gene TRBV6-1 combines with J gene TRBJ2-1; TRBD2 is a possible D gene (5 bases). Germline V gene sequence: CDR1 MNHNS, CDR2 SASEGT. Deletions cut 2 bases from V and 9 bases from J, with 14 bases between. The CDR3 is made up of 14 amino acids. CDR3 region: CASSERAPEGEQFF. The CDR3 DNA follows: TGTGCCAGCAGTGAAAGGGCCCCTGAGGGTGAGCAGTTCTTC.

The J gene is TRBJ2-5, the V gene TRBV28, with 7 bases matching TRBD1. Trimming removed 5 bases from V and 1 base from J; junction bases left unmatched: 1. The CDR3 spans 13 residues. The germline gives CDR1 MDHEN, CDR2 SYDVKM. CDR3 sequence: CASSAGGQETQYF. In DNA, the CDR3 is TGTGCCAGCAGTGCAGGGGGCCAAGAGACCCAGTACTTC.

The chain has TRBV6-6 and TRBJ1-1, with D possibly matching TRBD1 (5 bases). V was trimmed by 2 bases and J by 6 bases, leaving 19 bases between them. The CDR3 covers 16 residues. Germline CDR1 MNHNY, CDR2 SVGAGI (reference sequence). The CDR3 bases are TGTGCCAGCAGTTACCCCCTCGGGGGATCAACGGCTGAAGCTTTCTTT. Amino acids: CASSYPLGGSTAEAFF.

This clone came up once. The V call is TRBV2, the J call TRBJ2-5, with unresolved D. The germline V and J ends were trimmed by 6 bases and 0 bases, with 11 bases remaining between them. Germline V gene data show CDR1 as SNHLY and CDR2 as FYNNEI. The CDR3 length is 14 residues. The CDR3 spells CASRNAQYQETQYF. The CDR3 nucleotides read TGTGCCAGCAGAAACGCTCAGTACCAAGAGACCCAGTACTTC.

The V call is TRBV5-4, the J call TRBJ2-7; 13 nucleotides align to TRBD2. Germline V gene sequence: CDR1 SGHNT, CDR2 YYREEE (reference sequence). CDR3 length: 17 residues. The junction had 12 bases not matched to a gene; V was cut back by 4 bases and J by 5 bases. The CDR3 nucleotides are TGTGCCAGCAGCCCCGGACTAGCGGGAGTTACCCCGAACGAGCAGTACTTC. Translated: CASSPGLAGVTPNEQYF.

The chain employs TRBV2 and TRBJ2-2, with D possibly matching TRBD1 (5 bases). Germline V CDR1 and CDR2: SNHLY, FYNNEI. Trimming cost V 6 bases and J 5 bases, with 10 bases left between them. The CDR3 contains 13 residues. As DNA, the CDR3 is TGTGCCAGCAGGGAAACAGGAACCGGGGAGCTGTTTTTT. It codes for CASRETGTGELFF. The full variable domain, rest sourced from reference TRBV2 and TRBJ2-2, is EPEVTQTPSHQVTQMGQEVILRCVPISNHLYFYWYRQILGQKVEFLVSFYNNEISEKSEIFDDQFSVERPDGSNFTLKIRSTKLEDSAMYFCASRETGTGELFFGEGSRLTVL.

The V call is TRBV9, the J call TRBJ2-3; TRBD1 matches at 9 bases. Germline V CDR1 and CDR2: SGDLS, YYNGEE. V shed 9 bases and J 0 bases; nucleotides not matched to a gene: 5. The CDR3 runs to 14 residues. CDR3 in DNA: TGTGCCAAACCGGGACAGGGAAGCACAGATACGCAGTATTTT. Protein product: CAKPGQGSTDTQYF. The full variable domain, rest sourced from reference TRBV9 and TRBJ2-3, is DSGVTQTPKHLITATGQRVTLRCSPRSGDLSVYWYQQSLDQGLQFLIQYYNGEERAKGNILERFSAQQFPDLHSELNLSSLELGDSALYFCAKPGQGSTDTQYFGPGTRLTVL.

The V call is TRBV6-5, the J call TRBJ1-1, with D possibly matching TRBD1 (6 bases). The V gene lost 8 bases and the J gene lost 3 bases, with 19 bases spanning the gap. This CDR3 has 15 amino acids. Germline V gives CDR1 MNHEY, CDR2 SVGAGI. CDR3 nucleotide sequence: TGTGCCAGCGTCCCTCATGGGGGCCTTTACACTGAAGCTTTCTTT. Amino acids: CASVPHGGLYTEAFF.

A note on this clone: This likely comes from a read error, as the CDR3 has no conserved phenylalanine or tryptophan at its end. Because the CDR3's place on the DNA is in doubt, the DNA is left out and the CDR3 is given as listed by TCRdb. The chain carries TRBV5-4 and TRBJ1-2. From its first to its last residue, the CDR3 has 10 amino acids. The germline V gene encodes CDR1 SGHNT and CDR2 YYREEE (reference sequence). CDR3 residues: CASSSPSINH.

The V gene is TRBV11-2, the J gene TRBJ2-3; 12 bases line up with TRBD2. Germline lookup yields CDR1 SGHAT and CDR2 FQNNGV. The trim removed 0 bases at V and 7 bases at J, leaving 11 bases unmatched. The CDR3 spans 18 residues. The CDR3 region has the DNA TGTGCCAGCAGCTTAGATCTGGGGCTAGCGGGAGGGCTAAATACGCAGTATTTT. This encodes CASSLDLGLAGGLNTQYF.

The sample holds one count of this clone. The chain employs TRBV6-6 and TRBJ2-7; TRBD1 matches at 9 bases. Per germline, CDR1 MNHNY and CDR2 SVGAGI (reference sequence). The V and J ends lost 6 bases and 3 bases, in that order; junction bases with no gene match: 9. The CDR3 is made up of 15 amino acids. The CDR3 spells CASSPLGTGYYEQYF. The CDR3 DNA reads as TGTGCCAGCAGCCCCCTGGGGACAGGGTACTACGAGCAGTACTTC.

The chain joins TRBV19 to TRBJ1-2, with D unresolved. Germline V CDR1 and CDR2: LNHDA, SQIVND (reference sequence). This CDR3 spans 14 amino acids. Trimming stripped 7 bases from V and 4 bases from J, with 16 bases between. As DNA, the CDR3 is TGTGCCAGTAAACCCCAAGTGGCAACCTATGGCTACACCTTC. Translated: CASKPQVATYGYTF.

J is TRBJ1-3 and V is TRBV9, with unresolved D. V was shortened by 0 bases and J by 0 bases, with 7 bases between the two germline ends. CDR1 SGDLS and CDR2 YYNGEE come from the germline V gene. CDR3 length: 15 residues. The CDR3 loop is CASSVDTSSGNTIYF. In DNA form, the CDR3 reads TGTGCCAGCAGCGTAGATACTAGCTCTGGAAACACCATATATTTT.

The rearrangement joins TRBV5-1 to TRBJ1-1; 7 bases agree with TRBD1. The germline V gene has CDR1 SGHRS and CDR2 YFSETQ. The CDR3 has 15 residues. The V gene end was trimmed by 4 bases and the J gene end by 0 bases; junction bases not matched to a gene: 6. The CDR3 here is CASSLAGTVNTEAFF. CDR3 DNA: TGCGCCAGCAGCCTAGCCGGGACAGTGAACACTGAAGCTTTCTTT. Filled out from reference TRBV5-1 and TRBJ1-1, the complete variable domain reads KAGVTQTPRYLIKTRGQQVTLSCSPISGHRSVSWYQQTPGQGLQFLFEYFSETQRNKGNFPGRFSGRQFSNSRSEMNVSTLELGDSALYLCASSLAGTVNTEAFFGQGTRLTVV.

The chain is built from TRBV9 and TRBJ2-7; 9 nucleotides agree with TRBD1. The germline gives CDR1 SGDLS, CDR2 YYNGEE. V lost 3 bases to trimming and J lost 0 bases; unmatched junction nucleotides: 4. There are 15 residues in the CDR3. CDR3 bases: TGTGCCAGCAGCGCTACAGGGGGCAGCTCCTACGAGCAGTACTTC. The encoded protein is CASSATGGSSYEQYF.

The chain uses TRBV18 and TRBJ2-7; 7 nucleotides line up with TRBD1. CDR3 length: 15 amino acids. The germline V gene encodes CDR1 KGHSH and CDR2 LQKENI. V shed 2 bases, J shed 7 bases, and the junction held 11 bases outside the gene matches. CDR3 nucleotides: TGTGCCAGCTCACCAAAGAGGCAGGGGGAAGGGGAGCAGTACTTC. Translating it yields CASSPKRQGEGEQYF.

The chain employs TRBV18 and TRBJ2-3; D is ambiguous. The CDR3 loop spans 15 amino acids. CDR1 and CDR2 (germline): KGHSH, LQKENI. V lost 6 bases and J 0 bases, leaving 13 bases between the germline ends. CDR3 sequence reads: CASSPTPSSTDTQYF. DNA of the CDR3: TGTGCCAGCTCTCCTACGCCGTCTAGCACAGATACGCAGTATTTT.

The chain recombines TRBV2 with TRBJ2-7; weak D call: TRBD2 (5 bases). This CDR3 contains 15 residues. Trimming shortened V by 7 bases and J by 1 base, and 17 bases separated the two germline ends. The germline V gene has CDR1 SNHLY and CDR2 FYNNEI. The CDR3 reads CASKVERMESYEQYF. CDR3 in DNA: TGTGCCAGCAAGGTCGAGCGGATGGAGTCCTACGAGCAGTACTTC.

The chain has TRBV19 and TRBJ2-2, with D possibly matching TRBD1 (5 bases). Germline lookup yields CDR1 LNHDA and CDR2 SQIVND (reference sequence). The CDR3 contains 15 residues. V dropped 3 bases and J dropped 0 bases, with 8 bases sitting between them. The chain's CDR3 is CASSMGLPNTGELFF. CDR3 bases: TGTGCCAGTAGTATGGGGCTACCGAACACCGGGGAGCTGTTTTTT.

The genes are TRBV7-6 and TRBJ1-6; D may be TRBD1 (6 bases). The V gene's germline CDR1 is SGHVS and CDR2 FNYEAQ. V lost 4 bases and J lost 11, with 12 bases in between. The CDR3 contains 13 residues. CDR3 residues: CASSSAGVAPLHF. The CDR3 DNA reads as TGTGCCAGCAGCTCAGCAGGGGTGGCACCCCTCCACTTT.

The CDR3 DNA is TGTGCCAGCAGCCGCGGGGGGACCTATGGCTACACCTTC. It codes for CASSRGGTYGYTF. The chain joins TRBV5-6 to TRBJ1-2; the D gene is possibly TRBD1 (5 bases). V gave up 4 bases and J gave up 4 bases, with 11 bases separating them. The CDR3 runs 13 residues. Germline V gene sequence: CDR1 SGHDT, CDR2 YYEEEE.

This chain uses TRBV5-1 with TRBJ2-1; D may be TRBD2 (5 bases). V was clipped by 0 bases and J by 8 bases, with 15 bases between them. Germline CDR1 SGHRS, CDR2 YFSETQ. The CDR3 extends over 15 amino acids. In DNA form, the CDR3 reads TGCGCCAGCAGCTTGGAAGCGGCCCCTAGCCATGAGCAGTTCTTC. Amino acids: CASSLEAAPSHEQFF.

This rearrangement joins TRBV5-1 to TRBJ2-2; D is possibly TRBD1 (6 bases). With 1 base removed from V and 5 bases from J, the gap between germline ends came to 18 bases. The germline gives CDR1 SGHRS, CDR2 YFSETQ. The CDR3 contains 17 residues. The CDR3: CASSLSGTSPRTGELFF. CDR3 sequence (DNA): TGCGCCAGCAGCTTGTCCGGGACATCCCCCCGGACCGGGGAGCTGTTTTTT. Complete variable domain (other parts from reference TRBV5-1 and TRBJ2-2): KAGVTQTPRYLIKTRGQQVTLSCSPISGHRSVSWYQQTPGQGLQFLFEYFSETQRNKGNFPGRFSGRQFSNSRSEMNVSTLELGDSALYLCASSLSGTSPRTGELFFGEGSRLTVL.

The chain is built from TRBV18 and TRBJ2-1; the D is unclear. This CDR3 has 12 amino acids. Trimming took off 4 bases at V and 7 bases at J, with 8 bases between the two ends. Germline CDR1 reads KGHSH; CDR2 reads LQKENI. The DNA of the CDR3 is TGTGCCAGCTCACTACAGAGAAATGAGCAGTTCTTC. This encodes CASSLQRNEQFF. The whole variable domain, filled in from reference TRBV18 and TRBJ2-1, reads NAGVMQNPRHLVRRRGQEARLRCSPMKGHSHVYWYRQLPEEGLKFMVYLQKENIIDESGMPKERFSAEFPKEGPSILRIQQVVRGDSAAYFCASSLQRNEQFFGPGTRLTVL.

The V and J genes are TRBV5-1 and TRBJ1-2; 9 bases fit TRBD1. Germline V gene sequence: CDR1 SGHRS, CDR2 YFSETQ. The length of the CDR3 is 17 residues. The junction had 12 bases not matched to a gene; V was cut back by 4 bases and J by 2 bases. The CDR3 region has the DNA TGCGCCAGCAGCCCCGGAACAGGGGGCCCACTAAACTATGGCTACACCTTC. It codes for CASSPGTGGPLNYGYTF.

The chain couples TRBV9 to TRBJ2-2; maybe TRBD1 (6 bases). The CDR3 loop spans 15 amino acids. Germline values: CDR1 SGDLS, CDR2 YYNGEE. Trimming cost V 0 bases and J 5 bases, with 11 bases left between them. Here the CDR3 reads CASSVVAGETGELFF. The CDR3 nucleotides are TGTGCCAGCAGCGTAGTGGCAGGGGAAACCGGGGAGCTGTTTTTT.

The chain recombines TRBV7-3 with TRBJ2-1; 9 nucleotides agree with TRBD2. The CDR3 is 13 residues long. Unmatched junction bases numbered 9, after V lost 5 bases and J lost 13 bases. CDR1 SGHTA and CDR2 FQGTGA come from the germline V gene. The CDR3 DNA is TGTGCCAGCAGCCTGAGGAGCGGGGGGACCCAGTTCTTC. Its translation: CASSLRSGGTQFF. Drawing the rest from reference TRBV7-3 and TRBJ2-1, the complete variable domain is GAGVSQTPSNKVTEKGKYVELRCDPISGHTALYWYRQSLGQGPEFLIYFQGTGAADDSGLPNDRFFAVRPEGSVSTLKIQRTERGDSAVYLCASSLRSGGTQFFGPGTRLTVL.

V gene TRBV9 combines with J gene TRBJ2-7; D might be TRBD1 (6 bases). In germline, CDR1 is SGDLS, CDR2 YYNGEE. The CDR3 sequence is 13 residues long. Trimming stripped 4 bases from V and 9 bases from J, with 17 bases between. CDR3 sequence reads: CASSPVLGAGQYF. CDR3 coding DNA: TGTGCCAGCAGCCCCGTTTTGGGGGCGGGGCAGTACTTC. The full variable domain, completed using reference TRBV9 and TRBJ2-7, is DSGVTQTPKHLITATGQRVTLRCSPRSGDLSVYWYQQSLDQGLQFLIQYYNGEERAKGNILERFSAQQFPDLHSELNLSSLELGDSALYFCASSPVLGAGQYFGPGTRLTVT.

The CDR3 spells CATSRDRGLNTEAFF. The CDR3 DNA is TGTGCCACCAGCAGAGATCGGGGTTTAAACACTGAAGCTTTCTTT. The chain is built from TRBV15 and TRBJ1-1, with D uncertain. Germline V gene sequence: CDR1 LNHNV, CDR2 YYDKDF (reference sequence). The CDR3 has 15 amino acids. Trimming stripped 0 bases from V and 2 bases from J, with 10 bases between.

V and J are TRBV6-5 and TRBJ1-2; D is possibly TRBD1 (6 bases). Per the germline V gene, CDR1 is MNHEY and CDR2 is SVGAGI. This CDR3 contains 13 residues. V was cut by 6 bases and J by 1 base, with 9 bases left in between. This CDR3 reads CASRTGLNYGYTF. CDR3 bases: TGTGCCAGCAGGACAGGCCTTAACTATGGCTACACCTTC.

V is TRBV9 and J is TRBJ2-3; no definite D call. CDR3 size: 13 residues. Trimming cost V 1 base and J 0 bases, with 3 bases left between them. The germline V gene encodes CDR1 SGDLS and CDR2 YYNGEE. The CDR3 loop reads CASSVLSTDTQYF. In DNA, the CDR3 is TGTGCCAGCAGCGTACTAAGCACAGATACGCAGTATTTT.